This paragraph reports one TCR beta chain. This clonotype was recorded at least ten times. The specificity of this receptor is unknown. No quality values exist for individual bases; no much larger clone is one base distant. The sample comes from a study of Graves' ophthalmopathy and Graves' hyperthyroidism (dated by TCRdb to between 2018 and 2020). Regarding the research as a whole: Peripheral blood was collected at initial diagnosis, prior to any treatment. In roughly 6 hyperthyroidism patients, the T-cell repertoire of thyroid tissue was compared with the T-cell repertoire of blood. In total, 135 blood samples were TCR-sequenced: roughly 45 ophthalmopathy, roughly 77 hyperthyroidism and approximately 17 hyperthyroidism-to-ophthalmopathy patients. A discovery set of 100 patients (43 ophthalmopathy, just over 55 stable hyperthyroidism) was enrolled to explore V-J signatures distinguishing ophthalmopathy from hyperthyroidism. An independent validation cohort comprised 18 hyperthyroidism patients and over 15 patients who later progressed from hyperthyroidism to ophthalmopathy. After sampling, hyperthyroidism patients received methimazole starting at 30 mg daily, and ophthalmopathy patients received high-dose intravenous methylprednisolone. The study used signatures of the TCR beta repertoire to tell Graves' ophthalmopathy apart from Graves' hyperthyroidism and to predict which patients would progress to ophthalmopathy. The research as a whole found: Sample size was not predetermined statistically, and investigators were not blinded to group allocation. In validation, the model predicted ophthalmopathy progression with more than 70% sensitivity and roughly 78% specificity; 12 predicted patients were CT-confirmed with GO in a median of approximately 6.2 months. Most expanded thyroid clonotypes with a frequency above 0.001 also appeared in blood, which suggests that blood repertoires may reflect the immune response in the thyroid. In cross-validation, the 13-signature model distinguished ophthalmopathy from stable hyperthyroidism with almost 90% sensitivity and around 82% specificity, and in the test set the corresponding values were approximately 80% and 68%.

For repertoire sequencing, TCR beta CDR3 regions were amplified from RNA transcripts. The first round was an RT-PCR using HTBI primers with the Qiagen OneStep RT-PCR kit, and this first round was followed by a second-round multiplex PCR, then size selection and purification. Libraries were sequenced paired-end with 100 bp reads on an Illumina HiSeq2000. As for the authors' bioinformatics: SOAPnuke was used to process the reads, throwing out any read that had adapters, had uncalled bases, had a mean Phred below 15, or lacked an exact constant-primer or identifier match. COPE v1.2.5 was used to merge the high-quality paired reads. Each unique nucleotide sequence was treated as a clonotype, and MiTCR v1.1 was used to align the clonotypes to the IMGT TRB V, D and J references. The analysis was limited to V-J combinations with a frequency above 0.0001, which together covered approximately 99% of repertoires. A TCR clonal expansion and chaos score per V-J combination was defined as the ratio of F50 clonal expansion to chaos observed in the TCRdist matrix. Welch's t-statistics and random forest were used to narrow the features down to roughly twelve V-J combinations, which were then fed into a naive Bayes classifier. The similarity between thyroid and blood repertoires was quantified using the Morisita-Horn index. Using fastp trimming at Q25 and MiXCR clonotype assembly, TCRdb reanalyzed the public sequencing data and kept in-frame beta chains. Each record represents a unique CDR3 protein, reported with the most common genes and DNA among its rows. Clone size and V and J calls follow TCRdb, not the original study. For this sample the table gives approximately 700,000 distinct CDR3 sequences, of which over 40% were detected only once. In total, the top ten clones hold 3% to 3.5% of the sample.

Patients with ophthalmopathy had moderately to severely active disease, with a Clinical Activity Score of 3 or more, a NOSPECS grade of 4 or more, and a disease duration of less than 3 months. Patients were excluded if they had other autoimmune diseases, uncontrolled infections, pregnancy or lactation. Diagnosis was based on clinical symptoms, serum thyroxine, TRAb, thyroid ultrasound and orbital computed tomography. PBMCs were isolated from approximately 10 ml of fresh peripheral blood by Ficoll-Paque density gradient centrifugation. Trizol reagent was used to extract the total RNA, and its quality was then checked on an Agilent 2100 Bioanalyzer. At the junction V is shortened by 5 bases and J by 2 bases, with 12 bases in between. CDR3 length: 14 amino acids, cysteine to phenylalanine. CDR3 DNA is the only sequence kept; it has 42 bases, read in frame from the first base. The germline V gene encodes CDR1 SGHTA and CDR2 FQGNSA.

Sequenced: peripheral blood. The rearranged segments are TRBV7-2 and TRBJ2-5; the D gene lacks a confident call. The TCR was taken from an adult man with Graves' ophthalmopathy. The CDR3 region has the sequence CASSPRTAQETQYF. The nucleotide sequence reads TGTGCCAGCAGCCCCCGAACAGCACAAGAGACCCAGTACTTC.